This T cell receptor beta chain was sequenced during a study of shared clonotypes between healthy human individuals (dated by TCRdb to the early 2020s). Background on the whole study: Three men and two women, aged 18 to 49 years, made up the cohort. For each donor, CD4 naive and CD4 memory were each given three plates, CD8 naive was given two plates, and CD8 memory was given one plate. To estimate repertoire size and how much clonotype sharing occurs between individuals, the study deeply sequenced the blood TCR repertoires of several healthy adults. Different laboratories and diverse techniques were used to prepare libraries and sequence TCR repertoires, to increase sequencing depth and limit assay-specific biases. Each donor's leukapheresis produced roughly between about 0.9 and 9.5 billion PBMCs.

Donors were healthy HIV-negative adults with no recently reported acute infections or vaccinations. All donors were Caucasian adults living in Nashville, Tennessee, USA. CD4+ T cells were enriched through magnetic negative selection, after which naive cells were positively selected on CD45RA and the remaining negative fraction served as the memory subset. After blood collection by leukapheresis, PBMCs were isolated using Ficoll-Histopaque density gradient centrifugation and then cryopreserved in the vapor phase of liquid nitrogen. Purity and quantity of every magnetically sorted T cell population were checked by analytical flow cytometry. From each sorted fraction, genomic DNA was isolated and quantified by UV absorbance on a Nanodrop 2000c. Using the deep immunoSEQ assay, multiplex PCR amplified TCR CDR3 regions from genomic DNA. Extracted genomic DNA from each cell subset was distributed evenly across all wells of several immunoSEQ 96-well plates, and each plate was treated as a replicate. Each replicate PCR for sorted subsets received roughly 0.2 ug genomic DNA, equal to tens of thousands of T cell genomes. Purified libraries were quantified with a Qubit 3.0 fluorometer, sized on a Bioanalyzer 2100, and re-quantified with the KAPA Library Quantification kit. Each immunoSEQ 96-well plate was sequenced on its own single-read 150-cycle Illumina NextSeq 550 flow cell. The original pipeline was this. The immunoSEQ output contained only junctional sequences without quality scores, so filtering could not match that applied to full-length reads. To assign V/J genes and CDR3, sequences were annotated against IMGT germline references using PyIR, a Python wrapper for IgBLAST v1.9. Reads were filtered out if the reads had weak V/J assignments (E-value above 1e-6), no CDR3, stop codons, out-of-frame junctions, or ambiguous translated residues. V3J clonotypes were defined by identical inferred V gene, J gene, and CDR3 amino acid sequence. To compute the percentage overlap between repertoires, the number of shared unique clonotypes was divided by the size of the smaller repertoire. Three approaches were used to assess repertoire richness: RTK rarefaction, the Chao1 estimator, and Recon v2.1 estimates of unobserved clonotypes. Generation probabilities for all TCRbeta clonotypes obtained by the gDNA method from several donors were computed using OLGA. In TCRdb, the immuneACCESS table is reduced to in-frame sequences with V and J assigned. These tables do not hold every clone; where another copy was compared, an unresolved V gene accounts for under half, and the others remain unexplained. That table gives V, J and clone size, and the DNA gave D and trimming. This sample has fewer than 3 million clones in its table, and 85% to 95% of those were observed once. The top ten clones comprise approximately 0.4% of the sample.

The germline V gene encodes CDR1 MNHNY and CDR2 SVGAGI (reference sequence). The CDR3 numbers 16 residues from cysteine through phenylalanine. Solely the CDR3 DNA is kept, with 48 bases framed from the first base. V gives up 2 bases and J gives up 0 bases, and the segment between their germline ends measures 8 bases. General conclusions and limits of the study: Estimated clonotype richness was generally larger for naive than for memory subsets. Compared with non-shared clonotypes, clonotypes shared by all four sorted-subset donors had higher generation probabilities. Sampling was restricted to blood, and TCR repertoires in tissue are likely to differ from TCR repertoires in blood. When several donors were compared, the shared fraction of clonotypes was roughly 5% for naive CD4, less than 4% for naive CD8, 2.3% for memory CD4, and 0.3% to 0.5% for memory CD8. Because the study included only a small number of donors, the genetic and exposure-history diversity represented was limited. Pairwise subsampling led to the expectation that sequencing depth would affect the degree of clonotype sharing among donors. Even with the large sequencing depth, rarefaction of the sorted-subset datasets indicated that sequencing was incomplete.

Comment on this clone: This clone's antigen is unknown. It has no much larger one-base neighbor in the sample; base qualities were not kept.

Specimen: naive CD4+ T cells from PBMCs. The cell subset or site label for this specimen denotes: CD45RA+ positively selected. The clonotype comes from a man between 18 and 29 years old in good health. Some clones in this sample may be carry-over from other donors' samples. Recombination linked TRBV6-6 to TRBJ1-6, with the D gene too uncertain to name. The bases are TGTGCCAGCAGTTACCCCAGGAGCTCCTATAATTCACCCCTCCACTTT. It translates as CASSYPRSSYNSPLHF.